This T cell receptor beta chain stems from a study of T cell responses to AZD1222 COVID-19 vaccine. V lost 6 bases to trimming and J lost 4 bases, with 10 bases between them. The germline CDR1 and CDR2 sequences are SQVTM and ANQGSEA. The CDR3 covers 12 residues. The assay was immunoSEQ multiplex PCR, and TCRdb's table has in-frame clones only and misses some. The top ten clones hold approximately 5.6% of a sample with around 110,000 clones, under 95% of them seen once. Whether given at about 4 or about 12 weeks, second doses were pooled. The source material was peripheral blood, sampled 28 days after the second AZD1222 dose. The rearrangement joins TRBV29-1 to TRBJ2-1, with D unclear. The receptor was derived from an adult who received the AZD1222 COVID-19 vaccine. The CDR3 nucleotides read TGCAGCGTCCTCCTTGGATACAATGAGCAGTTCTTC. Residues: CSVLLGYNEQFF.